This entry concerns a single TCR beta chain. This clonotype has only a few counts. Its antigen is currently not known. There are no base qualities to consult, and no much larger clone falls within one base. Measured from the cysteine to the phenylalanine, the CDR3 is 13 residues long. Just CDR3 DNA is preserved here, 39 bases in frame from base 1. For this chain, trimming is 8 bases at the V end and 6 bases at the J end, and the number of junction bases without a gene match is 3. The TCR beta CDR3 regions were amplified from RNA transcripts. A first-round RT-PCR of the TCR CDR3 used the HTBI primer set with the Qiagen OneStep RT-PCR kit. A second multiplex PCR round built the libraries, followed by size selection and purification. Sequencing of the libraries was done on an Illumina HiSeq2000 using paired-end 100 bp reads. Per the source publication's procedure: SOAPnuke was used to process the raw data, with reads discarded if the reads contained adapters or uncalled bases, had a mean Phred below 15, or lacked an exact constant-primer or identifier match. COPE v1.2.5 was used to merge high-quality paired reads, and clonotypes were defined as unique nucleotide sequences. Clonotypes were aligned to IMGT TRBV, TRBD and TRBJ reference segments using MiTCR v1.1. Analysis was restricted to V-J combinations with a frequency above 0.0001, which covered about 99% of repertoires. The TCS score was defined as F50 (clonal expansion) divided by E x V (chaos), with BLOSUM62-based TCRdist calculated between CDR3 peptides within each V-J. Welch's t-statistics and random forest reduced fewer than 600 V-J features to 13, which were used in a naive Bayes classifier (R e1071). The similarity between thyroid and blood repertoires was quantified using the Morisita-Horn index. TCRdb reanalyzed the raw reads on its own, using fastp at Q25 for trimming and MiXCR for clone calling, and kept in-frame beta chains. All rows with the same CDR3 protein become a single entry with the most common DNA and genes. The V and J calls reflect TCRdb's pipeline rather than the authors' work. The sample data list hundreds of thousands of distinct CDR3 sequences, and 30% to 40% of these were observed just once. Less than 35% of the sample lies in the top ten.

The record originates from a study of T cells in Graves' hyperthyroidism and ophthalmopathy (dated by TCRdb to between 2018 and 2021). Concerning the study at large: Peripheral blood samples were taken at initial diagnosis, before any treatment was given. The paper describes TCR Vbeta CDR3 sequencing of 140 or so peripheral blood samples, made up of 43 ophthalmopathy patients, 70 to 80 hyperthyroidism patients and about 17 progressor patients. The study also compared thyroid tissue and blood T-cell repertoires from about 6 Graves' hyperthyroidism patients. Prospective prediction of ophthalmopathy was tested in an independent validation cohort consisting of 18 hyperthyroidism patients and approximately 16 patients who later progressed to ophthalmopathy. For training and testing, the 100 or so patients in the discovery cohort were randomly divided in a 7:3 ratio. After sampling, hyperthyroidism patients received methimazole starting at 30 mg daily, and ophthalmopathy patients received high-dose intravenous methylprednisolone. A discovery cohort of about a hundred patients, fewer than 50 with Graves' ophthalmopathy and 57 with stable Graves' hyperthyroidism, was used to find distinguishing TCR V-J signatures. Overall study results and their limits: In validation, the model predicted progression to ophthalmopathy a median of approximately 6.6 months before onset, with about 71% sensitivity and just under 75% specificity. A model built on a 13 V-J signature distinguished ophthalmopathy from stable hyperthyroidism, reaching roughly 88% sensitivity and 81.08% specificity in cross-validation and 80%/75% in testing. Sample size was not statistically predetermined, and blinding of investigators to group allocation was not performed. Most expanded thyroid clonotypes (frequency above 0.001) were also found in blood, which suggests that blood repertoires may mirror thyroid immune responses.

Stable Graves' hyperthyroidism was defined as no progression to ophthalmopathy during 18 months of follow-up. Hyperthyroidism patients were newly diagnosed, with disease duration under 2 months, and aged 18 to 65 years. Any patient with an uncontrolled infection, another autoimmune disease, pregnancy or lactation was excluded. Diagnoses were based on clinical symptoms, serum thyroxine and TRAb, thyroid ultrasound and orbital computed tomography. PBMCs were isolated from roughly 10 ml of fresh peripheral blood by Ficoll-Paque density gradient centrifugation. Total RNA was extracted using Trizol reagent, and RNA quality was assessed on an Agilent 2100 Bioanalyzer.

The sequence joins TRBV12-3 or TRBV12-4 to TRBJ2-2, and 10 bases in between align with TRBD1. The sequenced sample consisted of blood. The origin of this receptor is a woman in her 40s with Graves' hyperthyroidism. The nucleotide sequence is given as TGTGCCAGCGGGGGACAGGGGCCCGGGGAGCTGTTTTTT. Its protein reads: CASGGQGPGELFF.